Each of the 7 T cell receptor beta chains below was sequenced from the same sample in a study of blood T cells in healthy people across ages. For the second PCR, which ran for roughly 6 to 12 cycles, a sample-barcoded 5' primer and a J-beta primer mix were used. MiXCR, applied by TCRdb to the 5' RACE reads, yields one record per CDR3 protein. The sample holds fewer than 650,000 distinct CDR3 sequences; roughly a quarter are singletons and the top ten take 3.6%. These data also formed part of another study, on T cells of mothers and their children.

The specimen was blood. The receptors here all came from a boy younger than 10 in good health.

This rearrangement joins TRBV29-1 to TRBJ2-5; D not resolved. V was shortened by 4 bases and J by 2 bases, with 20 bases between the two germline ends. Germline V gene data show CDR1 as SQVTM and CDR2 as ANQGSEA. CDR3 length: 16 residues. The CDR3 nucleotides are TGCAGCGTTGGATCCCGACTTGGTTGGCGGCAAGAGACCCAGTACTTC. It translates to CSVGSRLGWRQETQYF. The whole variable domain, remainder taken from reference TRBV29-1 and TRBJ2-5, is SAVISQKPSRDICQRGTSLTIQCQVDSQVTMMFWYRQQPGQSLTLIATANQGSEATYESGFVIDKFPISRPNLTFSTLTVSNMSPEDSSIYLCSVGSRLGWRQETQYFGPGTRLLVL.

This clonotype was recorded a few times. This chain uses TRBV12-3 or TRBV12-4 with TRBJ2-1; TRBD2 matches at 14 bases. The junction had 6 bases not matched to a gene; V was cut back by 8 bases and J by 3 bases. The CDR3 covers 16 residues. The CDR3 loop reads CASCPGTSGSYNEQFF. The DNA for the CDR3 is TGTGCCAGCTGCCCCGGGACTAGCGGGAGCTACAATGAGCAGTTCTTC.

This clonotype occurred many times. For the CDR3, the DNA is TGTGCCAGCAGCTTATGGACTGTAAACATTCAGTACTTC. Translation: CASSLWTVNIQYF. V and J are TRBV5-4 and TRBJ2-4, with a weak D call TRBD2 (5 bases). Trimming shortened V by 2 bases and J by 6 bases, and 9 bases separated the two germline ends. The germline gives CDR1 SGHNT, CDR2 YYREEE (reference sequence). The CDR3 totals 13 residues.

CDR3 bases: TGTGCCAGCAGGCGTAAAGAGACCCAGTACTTC. The encoded protein is CASRRKETQYF. The gene calls are TRBV6-5 and TRBJ2-5; D gene uncertain. Germline V gene sequence: CDR1 MNHEY, CDR2 SVGAGI. CDR3 length equals 11 residues. The V gene lost 6 bases and the J gene lost 3 bases, with 5 bases spanning the gap.

Only a few counts were recorded for this clonotype. The J gene is TRBJ2-1, the V gene TRBV6-5; unclear D gene. V was shortened by 1 base and J by 0 bases, with 13 bases between the two germline ends. The CDR3 loop spans 17 amino acids. CDR1 and CDR2 from the germline V gene are MNHEY and SVGAGI. DNA for the CDR3: TGTGCCAGCAGTTACTTCGCCAGCGTCAGCTCCTACAATGAGCAGTTCTTC. Translated: CASSYFASVSSYNEQFF.

This chain connects TRBV12-3 or TRBV12-4 to TRBJ1-2; 10 bases fit TRBD1. J lost 13 bases, V lost 11 bases, and 13 bases had no gene match. The CDR3 is 12 amino acids. In nucleotides, the CDR3 is TGTGCCGCAAAGAGGGGGACAGGGGATGTCACCTTC. Translated, it gives CAAKRGTGDVTF.

The chain joins TRBV30 to TRBJ2-5, with 11 positions matching TRBD2. The J call is in doubt because the DNA end fits TRBJ2-1 better. The CDR3 length is 16 residues. Germline lookup yields CDR1 GTSNPN and CDR2 SVGIG (reference sequence). This CDR3 reads CAWSRLASGGPHEQFF. Written as DNA, the CDR3 is TGTGCCTGGAGTAGGCTGGCTAGCGGGGGGCCGCATGAGCAGTTCTTC.